Below, 15 T cell receptor beta chains from the same sample are listed, as sequenced in a study of blood T cell repertoires in COVID-19. Only in-frame clones appear in the TCRdb table, and some are missing; sequencing was by immunoSEQ multiplex PCR. The sample includes about 160,000 clones, approximately 85% of them seen just once. Sequenced sample: peripheral blood. Source of these receptors: an older woman with COVID-19, enrolled during active disease.

This clone was detected only once. The chain has TRBV5-1 and TRBJ2-2, with a weak D call TRBD1 (6 bases). The V end lost 4 bases, the J end lost 3 bases, and 16 bases lay between the germline ends. The CDR3 covers 16 residues. Germline loops: CDR1 SGHRS, CDR2 YFSETQ. The CDR3 sequence: CASSPLAGADTGELFF. DNA for the CDR3: TGCGCCAGCAGCCCTCTCGCAGGGGCGGACACCGGGGAGCTGTTTTTT.

This clone was observed a handful of times. The V call is TRBV14, the J call TRBJ2-5, with D unclear. CDR3 length: 13 amino acids. The V gene lost 4 bases and the J gene lost 5 bases, with 11 bases spanning the gap. Germline values: CDR1 SGHDN, CDR2 FVKESK. The CDR3 is CASSPDTAETQYF. DNA of the CDR3: TGTGCCAGCAGCCCCGACACGGCTGAGACCCAGTACTTC.

This chain links TRBV24-1 with TRBJ2-3; the D gene is possibly TRBD1 (6 bases). Germline V gene data show CDR1 as KGHDR and CDR2 as SFDVKD. This CDR3 comprises 15 residues. Deletions cut 4 bases from V and 2 bases from J, with 12 bases between. CDR3 loop: CATSDRDTATDTQYF. DNA of the CDR3: TGTGCCACCAGTGACCGGGACACCGCCACAGATACGCAGTATTTT.

The V and J genes are TRBV28 and TRBJ2-7, with 11 bases lining up with TRBD1. The CDR3 covers 12 residues. After removal of 7 bases from V and 5 bases from J, the junction contained 1 base not matched to a gene. Germline lookup yields CDR1 MDHEN and CDR2 SYDVKM. The CDR3 DNA reads as TGTGCCAGCACGGGACAGGGGGACGAGCAGTACTTC. It encodes CASTGQGDEQYF.

V and J are TRBV29-1 and TRBJ1-3; D gene ambiguous. V was cut by 7 bases and J by 4 bases, with 8 bases left in between. This CDR3 has 11 amino acids. Germline assignment: CDR1 SQVTM and CDR2 ANQGSEA. The CDR3, as DNA: TGCAGCGCCCAAACAGGAAACACCATATATTTT. It encodes CSAQTGNTIYF.

The CDR3 bases are TGTGCCAGTAGCCCGGAGGGGAGGAATCAGCCCCAGCATTTT. It translates to CASSPEGRNQPQHF. This chain connects TRBV19 to TRBJ1-5, with a tentative D call TRBD1 (5 bases). The CDR3 extends over 14 amino acids. Germline CDR1 and CDR2: LNHDA and SQIVND (reference sequence). The ends were cut back, 6 bases at V and 4 bases at J, with 13 bases in the middle.

There are a few counts of this clone. The rearrangement uses TRBV18 and TRBJ2-5, with D possibly TRBD1 on 5 matching bases. From germline, CDR1 is KGHSH and CDR2 LQKENI. The CDR3 sequence is 18 residues long. V was pared by 0 bases and J by 2 bases, with 19 bases between. CDR3 coding DNA: TGTGCCAGCTCACCACCCCCTTCCCCCAGGGCTATACAAGAGACCCAGTACTTC. Its protein is CASSPPPSPRAIQETQYF.

V and J are TRBV3-1 (or the pseudogene TRBV3-2) and TRBJ1-5, with D tentatively TRBD1 (5 bases). Per the germline V gene, CDR1 is LGHDT and CDR2 is YNNKEL (reference sequence). The CDR3 is made up of 17 amino acids. V was trimmed by 0 bases and J by 2 bases, leaving 14 bases between them. The CDR3 DNA reads as TGTGCCAGCAGCCAAGATCCGCTCAGGGTTGGCAATCAGCCCCAGCATTTT. This encodes CASSQDPLRVGNQPQHF.

This sequence joins TRBV25-1 and TRBJ2-7; D is perhaps TRBD2 (5 bases). V was shortened by 4 bases and J by 4 bases, with 11 bases between the two germline ends. Germline V lookup: CDR1 MGHDK, CDR2 SYGVNS. CDR3 size: 13 residues. The CDR3, as DNA: TGTGCCAGCAGTGGATGGGAGTCTTACGAGCAGTACGTC. Its translation is CASSGWESYEQYV.

The table lists this clone with a count of one. This chain connects TRBV7-2 to TRBJ2-1, with 7 bases aligning to TRBD2. The germline V gene has CDR1 SGHTA and CDR2 FQGNSA. The CDR3 is made up of 15 amino acids. The J segment lost 3 bases and the V segment lost 2 bases, leaving 4 bases of the junction unmatched. CDR3 nucleotide sequence: TGTGCCAGCAGCTTAAGCGGGGCCGACTACAATGAGCAGTTCTTC. It translates to CASSLSGADYNEQFF.

The chain links TRBV7-2 to TRBJ1-2; D may be TRBD1 (5 bases). The V end lost 2 bases, the J end lost 2 bases, and 9 bases lay between the germline ends. Germline V gene data show CDR1 as SGHTA and CDR2 as FQGNSA. The CDR3 length is 14 residues. For the CDR3, the DNA is TGTGCCAGCAGCTTAAGGGGTCCAAACTATGGCTACACCTTC. This encodes CASSLRGPNYGYTF.

This clone has a single count. The chain links TRBV5-1 to TRBJ2-7; the match to TRBD1 covers 7 bases. CDR3 length: 13 residues. CDR1 is SGHRS and CDR2 is YFSETQ in the germline V gene. With V trimmed by 5 bases and J by 0 bases, 2 bases remained unmatched. The CDR3: CASRQGSSYEQYF. CDR3 in DNA: TGCGCCAGCAGACAGGGGAGCTCCTACGAGCAGTACTTC.

The chain joins TRBV10-3 to TRBJ2-1, with D perhaps matching TRBD2 (5 bases). The length of the CDR3 is 14 residues. Trimming stripped 10 bases from V and 8 bases from J, with 21 bases between. The germline V gene encodes CDR1 ENHRY and CDR2 SYGVKD. The CDR3 nucleotides are TGTGCCACCATCGAAAGGCCCCCAGCGGATGAGCAGTTCTTC. Protein sequence: CATIERPPADEQFF.

This chain connects TRBV7-3 to TRBJ2-2; possibly TRBD1 for D (6 bases). Germline V gives CDR1 SGHTA, CDR2 FQGTGA. This CDR3 is built from 14 residues. Deletions cut 6 bases from V and 6 bases from J, with 14 bases between. The CDR3 DNA reads TGTGCCAGCAGTCGCGAACAGGGTTCCGGGGAGCTGTTTTTT. Amino acids: CASSREQGSGELFF.

This sequence joins TRBV6-1 and TRBJ2-3, with 8 positions matching TRBD2. Germline loops: CDR1 MNHNS, CDR2 SASEGT. The CDR3 spans 15 residues. Germline trimming cut 3 bases from V and 3 bases from J; bases unmatched to any gene: 5. CDR3 in DNA: TGTGCCAGCAGTGATCAGCGGGGGAGGACAGATACGCAGTATTTT. It encodes CASSDQRGRTDTQYF.